The 12 T cell receptor beta chains given below trace back to one sample, sequenced in a study of long-term antiretroviral therapy in people with HIV. The assay, immunoSEQ v3.0, was run at survey level. The method was immunoSEQ multiplex PCR; TCRdb's version includes in-frame clones alone and lacks a portion of them. The sample records some 19,000 clones, about 81% being singletons. The material sequenced was unsorted PBMCs, taken 0.9 years after starting antiretroviral therapy. The source is a man between 18 and 29 years old with HIV.

This chain connects TRBV29-1 to TRBJ2-1; 15 nucleotides line up with TRBD2. Germline V gives CDR1 SQVTM, CDR2 ANQGSEA. The CDR3 length is 15 residues. With 8 bases clipped from V and 7 bases from J, the junction kept 9 bases outside the gene matches. The chain's CDR3 is CSSGGLAGGGNEQFF. CDR3 DNA sequence: TGCAGCTCGGGGGGACTAGCGGGGGGAGGTAATGAGCAGTTCTTC.

This clone was seen more than once but under ten times. The chain carries TRBV19 and TRBJ1-3; D is ambiguous. This CDR3 has 13 amino acids. Germline-derived CDR1 and CDR2 are LNHDA and SQIVND (reference sequence). V shed 4 bases and J shed 5 bases, with 9 bases lying between them. The CDR3: CASSTPTRNTIYF. In DNA form, the CDR3 reads TGTGCCAGTAGTACCCCGACCCGAAACACCATATATTTT.

V gene TRBV11-2 combines with J gene TRBJ1-3; no reliable D call. Germline values: CDR1 SGHAT, CDR2 FQNNGV. This CDR3 contains 15 residues. Between the trimmed V and J ends, which lost 5 bases and 0 bases, there was a span of 11 bases. This CDR3 is CASSVTANSGNTIYF. For the CDR3, the DNA is TGTGCCAGCAGCGTGACTGCAAACTCTGGAAACACCATATATTTT.

The chain employs TRBV5-4 and TRBJ1-4; TRBD1 aligns across 7 bases. Germline CDR1 is SGHNT and CDR2 is YYREEE (reference sequence). The CDR3 has 14 amino acids. With V trimmed by 4 bases and J by 4 bases, 4 bases remained unmatched. The CDR3 DNA reads as TGTGCCAGCAGCGCAGGGGGGGGTAATGAAAAACTGTTTTTT. It translates to CASSAGGGNEKLFF.

This rearrangement joins TRBV5-1 to TRBJ1-1, with a possible D match to TRBD1 (5 bases). CDR3 length: 16 residues. Trimming took off 0 bases at V and 0 bases at J, with 12 bases between the two ends. Germline V gene sequence: CDR1 SGHRS, CDR2 YFSETQ. The CDR3 is CASSLEGRGMNTEAFF. DNA for the CDR3: TGCGCCAGCAGCTTGGAGGGACGGGGAATGAACACTGAAGCTTTCTTT.

V gene TRBV9 combines with J gene TRBJ2-3; either TRBD1 or TRBD2 may fit D (5 bases each). Between the trimmed V and J ends, which lost 2 bases and 1 base, there was a span of 11 bases. The CDR3 sequence is 15 residues long. The V gene's germline CDR1 is SGDLS and CDR2 YYNGEE. In DNA form, the CDR3 reads TGTGCCAGCAGCGTTGGACGGGGCGGCACAGATACGCAGTATTTT. It codes for CASSVGRGGTDTQYF.

The rearrangement uses TRBV7-9 and TRBJ2-1, with TRBD1 identical over 7 bases. This CDR3 has 18 residues. The V and J ends lost 5 bases and 0 bases, in that order; junction bases with no gene match: 13. Germline assignment: CDR1 SEHNR and CDR2 FQNEAQ (reference sequence). CDR3 nucleotide sequence: TGTGCCAGCAGCAACCTGCGAAGGGACAGAAGCTCCTACAATGAGCAGTTCTTC. Translated, it gives CASSNLRRDRSSYNEQFF.

The chain uses TRBV5-6 and TRBJ1-5, with D possibly being TRBD1 (5 bases). Germline-derived CDR1 and CDR2 are SGHDT and YYEEEE. This CDR3 region has 15 residues. Trimming took 2 bases from V and 0 from J, leaving 9 bases between them. The CDR3 DNA reads as TGTGCCAGCAGCTTCGGGGGTTATAGCAATCAGCCCCAGCATTTT. Translation gives CASSFGGYSNQPQHF.

The chain has TRBV7-8 and TRBJ1-1; 9 bases agree with TRBD1. The CDR3 has 19 residues. V lost 1 base to trimming and J lost 1 base; unmatched junction nucleotides: 13. Germline CDR1 reads SGHVS; CDR2 reads FQNEAQ. CDR3 protein: CASSLGTGAAPPKNTEAFF. In DNA, the CDR3 is TGTGCCAGCAGCTTAGGGACAGGGGCCGCACCCCCAAAGAACACTGAAGCTTTCTTT. Filled out from reference TRBV7-8 and TRBJ1-1, the complete variable domain reads GAGVSQSPRYKVAKRGQDVALRCDPISGHVSLFWYQQALGQGPEFLTYFQNEAQLDKSGLPSDRFFAERPEGSVSTLKIQRTQQEDSAVYLCASSLGTGAAPPKNTEAFFGQGTRLTVV.

The rearrangement links TRBV19 to TRBJ2-5, with D possibly matching TRBD2 (5 bases). Trimming pared 2 bases from V and 3 bases from J, leaving 10 bases between. Germline CDR1 reads LNHDA; CDR2 reads SQIVND (reference sequence). CDR3 length: 14 amino acids. The CDR3 DNA reads TGTGCCAGTAGTATAAATCGGGGAAAAGAGACCCAGTACTTC. Its protein is CASSINRGKETQYF.

The chain joins TRBV2 to TRBJ1-1, with D hard to call. Germline V gene sequence: CDR1 SNHLY, CDR2 FYNNEI. Between the trimmed V and J ends, which lost 7 bases and 6 bases, there was a span of 12 bases. This CDR3 comprises 12 residues. The CDR3: CASNEGPPEAFF. The CDR3 coding sequence is TGTGCCAGCAATGAGGGTCCCCCTGAAGCTTTCTTT.

The chain employs TRBV27 and TRBJ2-3, with D perhaps being TRBD1 or TRBD2 (5 bases each). V lost 2 bases and J 1 base, leaving 7 bases between the germline ends. This CDR3 has 14 residues. CDR1 and CDR2 from the germline V gene are MNHEY and SMNVEV (reference sequence). In DNA, the CDR3 is TGTGCCAGCAGTTTAAGGGACCGCACAGATACGCAGTATTTT. Protein sequence: CASSLRDRTDTQYF.